The 14 T cell receptor beta chains below come from one sample, sequenced in a study of blood T cells in healthy people across ages. Then a second PCR, running roughly 6 to 11 cycles, was carried out with a sample-barcoded 5' primer and a J-beta primer mix. TCRdb re-called the 5' RACE reads with MiXCR, one entry per CDR3 protein. The table shows fewer than 2 million distinct CDR3 sequences, with around 42% occurring only once. The specimen sequenced was blood. These receptors were collected from a human donor in good health.

V and J are TRBV7-3 and TRBJ1-6; 9 bases fit TRBD1. Germline V CDR1 and CDR2: SGHTA, FQGTGA. The CDR3 is 15 amino acids. The V segment lost 6 bases and the J segment 0 bases; nucleotides outside the gene matches: 0. The CDR3 here is CASRQGASYNSPLHF. The DNA for the CDR3 is TGTGCCAGCAGACAGGGGGCCTCCTATAATTCACCCCTCCACTTT.

The genes are TRBV6-6 and TRBJ2-5; D possibly corresponds to TRBD1 (6 bases). CDR3 length: 15 amino acids. Germline V lookup: CDR1 MNHNY, CDR2 SVGAGI (reference sequence). V was trimmed by 7 bases and J by 5 bases, leaving 20 bases between them. The CDR3 DNA is TGTGCCAGCACCTTACGTGTCTTGAGGGGGGAGACCCAGTACTTC. Translated: CASTLRVLRGETQYF.

The chain employs TRBV5-1 and TRBJ1-6; possible D gene TRBD1, 6 bases. Per the germline V gene, CDR1 is SGHRS and CDR2 is YFSETQ. The CDR3 covers 13 residues. V lost 4 bases to trimming and J lost 9 bases, with 11 bases between them. The CDR3 loop is CASSEGEGSPLHF. The CDR3 DNA follows: TGCGCCAGCAGCGAGGGGGAGGGTTCACCCCTCCACTTT. Complete variable domain (other parts from reference TRBV5-1 and TRBJ1-6): KAGVTQTPRYLIKTRGQQVTLSCSPISGHRSVSWYQQTPGQGLQFLFEYFSETQRNKGNFPGRFSGRQFSNSRSEMNVSTLELGDSALYLCASSEGEGSPLHFGNGTRLTVT.

This clonotype was seen a handful of times. The genes are TRBV12-3 or TRBV12-4 and TRBJ1-2, with 8 bases fitting TRBD1. The CDR3 extends over 13 amino acids. With 5 bases clipped from V and 7 bases from J, the junction kept 6 bases outside the gene matches. CDR3 loop: CASSLTGGLGYTF. The CDR3 DNA reads TGTGCCAGCAGTCTAACAGGGGGTCTTGGCTACACCTTC.

The chain recombines TRBV3-1 with TRBJ2-6, with a tentative D call TRBD1 (6 bases). V lost 0 bases to trimming and J lost 0 bases, with 21 bases between them. The CDR3 has 21 amino acids. CDR1 is LGHDT and CDR2 is YNNKEL in the germline V gene (reference sequence). CDR3 amino acids: CASSQEWKQGTAPSGANVLTF. CDR3 coding DNA: TGTGCCAGCAGCCAAGAGTGGAAACAGGGAACTGCGCCCTCTGGGGCCAACGTCCTGACTTTC.

This clonotype was seen only a few times. This chain uses TRBV6-1 with TRBJ1-1; TRBD1 aligns across 7 bases. V lost 7 bases to trimming and J lost 4 bases; unmatched junction nucleotides: 9. The CDR3 runs 14 residues. Germline CDR1 MNHNS, CDR2 SASEGT. The CDR3 loop reads CASILDREGTEAFF. Written as DNA, the CDR3 is TGTGCCAGCATCCTCGACAGGGAGGGCACTGAAGCTTTCTTT.

About this clonotype itself: At one end, the junction sequence differs from germline, possibly due to a read error. The gene calls are TRBV7-3 and TRBJ2-1; 10 nucleotides match TRBD2. In germline, CDR1 is SGHTA, CDR2 FQGTGA. This CDR3 has 15 amino acids. CDR3 in amino acids: CARSYQRGGLGEQFF. CDR3 nucleotides: TGTGCCCGCAGCTACCAGCGGGGGGGCTTGGGGGAGCAGTTCTTC.

V usage is TRBV20-1 and J usage is TRBJ1-1; TRBD1 aligns across 10 bases. The germline CDR1 and CDR2 sequences are DFQATT and SNEGSKA (reference sequence). CDR3 size: 15 residues. V was clipped by 6 bases and J by 0 bases; unmatched bases: 7. CDR3: CSALGQGGMNTEAFF. The CDR3 DNA sequence: TGCAGTGCCCTCGGACAGGGGGGGATGAACACTGAAGCTTTCTTT.

This clonotype was detected only a few times. The V gene is TRBV20-1, the J gene TRBJ2-4; TRBD2 might be the D (5 bases). CDR1 and CDR2 from the germline V gene are DFQATT and SNEGSKA (reference sequence). The germline V and J ends were trimmed by 5 bases and 6 bases, with 11 bases remaining between them. The CDR3 is 12 residues long. The CDR3 region has the DNA TGCAGTGCTTATGGACTGGGAAACATTCAGTACTTC. Protein: CSAYGLGNIQYF.

The chain couples TRBV7-2 to TRBJ2-5; TRBD1 aligns across 9 bases. The DNA end is more similar to TRBJ2-7, so the J call may be wrong. CDR1 and CDR2 (germline): SGHTA, FQGNSA. This CDR3 is 15 amino acids long. CDR3 sequence: CASSLDTGGFYEQYF. CDR3 DNA sequence: TGTGCCAGCAGCTTAGATACAGGGGGCTTCTACGAGCAGTACTTC.

This clonotype showed up just a few times. The rearrangement uses TRBV11-1 and TRBJ1-5; no clear D. Germline V gene data show CDR1 as SGHAT and CDR2 as FQDESV (reference sequence). The CDR3 contains 15 residues. V was trimmed by 2 bases and J by 0 bases, leaving 8 bases between them. In DNA, the CDR3 is TGTGCCAGCAGCTTAAGGGAGGATAGCAATCAGCCCCAGCATTTT. Its translation: CASSLREDSNQPQHF.

With regard to this clonotype: The junction departs from the called germline gene at one end, perhaps through a read error. The rearrangement joins TRBV5-1 to TRBJ2-1; D is perhaps TRBD1 (6 bases). The germline V gene encodes CDR1 SGHRS and CDR2 YFSETQ. CDR3 length: 15 amino acids. CDR3 loop: CASSSPRGPYNKQFF. In DNA, the CDR3 is TGCGCCAGCAGCTCCCCCAGGGGCCCCTACAATAAGCAGTTCTTC.

The V call is TRBV20-1, the J call TRBJ2-3, with 8 bases lining up with TRBD2. Germline V gene sequence: CDR1 DFQATT, CDR2 SNEGSKA (reference sequence). CDR3 length: 17 amino acids. V shed 5 bases and J 6 bases; nucleotides not matched to a gene: 19. The CDR3 reads CSAQDFSGARQGDTQYF. The CDR3 DNA is TGCAGTGCTCAAGACTTTAGCGGGGCCCGACAAGGGGATACGCAGTATTTT.

This chain connects TRBV7-2 to TRBJ2-1, with 9 positions matching TRBD2. The CDR3 covers 15 residues. V dropped 5 bases and J dropped 7; count of bases not matched to a gene: 9. Germline assignment: CDR1 SGHTA and CDR2 FQGNSA. This CDR3 is CASSMRGGLGNEQFF. The CDR3, as DNA: TGTGCCAGCAGCATGCGGGGGGGCCTTGGGAATGAGCAGTTCTTC.